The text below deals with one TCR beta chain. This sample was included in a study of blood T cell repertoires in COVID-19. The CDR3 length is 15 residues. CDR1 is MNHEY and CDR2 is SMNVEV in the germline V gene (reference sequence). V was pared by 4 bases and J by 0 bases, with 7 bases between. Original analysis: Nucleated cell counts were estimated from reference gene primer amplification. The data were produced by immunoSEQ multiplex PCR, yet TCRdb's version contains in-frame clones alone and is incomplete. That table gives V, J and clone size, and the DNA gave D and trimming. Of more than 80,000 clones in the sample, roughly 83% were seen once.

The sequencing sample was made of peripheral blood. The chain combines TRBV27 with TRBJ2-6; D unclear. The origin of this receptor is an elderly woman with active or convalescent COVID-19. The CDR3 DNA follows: TGTGCCAGCAGTTCGGTCCGCTCTGGGGCCAACGTCCTGACTTTC. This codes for CASSSVRSGANVLTF.